The 31 T cell receptor beta chains reported below all come from one sample, sequenced in a study of PD-L1 blockade in urothelial cancer. The table came from immunoSEQ multiplex PCR; TCRdb's copy has only in-frame clones and leaves some out. The table lists 71,000 or so clones, less than 90% of them singletons. This specimen was PBMCs, taken around atezolizumab (anti-PD-L1) treatment. The receptors shown here come from a man aged 55-75 years with urothelial cancer.

This chain uses TRBV18 with TRBJ2-3; D is unresolved. Germline CDR1 KGHSH, CDR2 LQKENI. CDR3 length equals 14 residues. V lost 2 bases and J 6 bases, leaving 12 bases between the germline ends. This CDR3 reads CASSPSSVYDTQYF. The CDR3 nucleotides read TGTGCCAGCTCACCATCCTCGGTCTACGATACGCAGTATTTT.

This rearrangement joins TRBV2 to TRBJ1-2; TRBD1 is a possible D gene (6 bases). CDR3 length: 16 residues. The V end lost 4 bases, the J end lost 0 bases, and 15 bases lay between the germline ends. Germline V CDR1 and CDR2: SNHLY, FYNNEI. The CDR3 sequence: CASSGGVRGPNYGYTF. The CDR3, as DNA: TGTGCCAGCAGTGGAGGAGTCAGGGGCCCTAACTATGGCTACACCTTC.

This CDR3 is CASSRRTSGGMIQETQYF. The CDR3 DNA sequence: TGTGCCAGCAGCCGCCGGACTAGCGGGGGGATGATCCAAGAGACCCAGTACTTC. The gene calls are TRBV7-2 and TRBJ2-5; 14 bases are shared with TRBD2. This CDR3 is built from 18 residues. The germline V gene encodes CDR1 SGHTA and CDR2 FQGNSA. Trimming took 5 bases from V and 1 from J; bases not matched to a gene: 9.

The gene calls are TRBV5-6 and TRBJ1-5, with D unclear. The length of the CDR3 is 14 residues. The germline gives CDR1 SGHDT, CDR2 YYEEEE. V gave up 7 bases and J gave up 3 bases, with 14 bases separating them. The CDR3 DNA sequence: TGTGCCAGCCCACAAGAAGTCATCAATCAGCCCCAGCATTTT. This encodes CASPQEVINQPQHF.

CDR3 amino acids: CASSLGGQNNEQFF. The CDR3 nucleotides read TGTGCCAGCAGCTTAGGGGGACAGAACAATGAGCAGTTCTTC. V gene TRBV11-3 combines with J gene TRBJ2-1; 7 bases align to TRBD1. CDR3 length: 14 amino acids. V lost 1 base and J lost 5; bases outside the gene matches: 2. CDR1 SGHNT and CDR2 YENEEA come from the germline V gene.

V and J are TRBV6-5 and TRBJ2-1; D perhaps matches TRBD1 (6 bases). Between the trimmed V and J ends, which lost 2 bases and 7 bases, there was a span of 15 bases. The CDR3 consists of 15 residues. Per the germline V gene, CDR1 is MNHEY and CDR2 is SVGAGI. CDR3 sequence reads: CASSYGNRAANEQFF. CDR3 nucleotides: TGTGCCAGCAGTTACGGGAACAGGGCAGCAAATGAGCAGTTCTTC.

The chain uses TRBV2 and TRBJ2-1, with a tentative D call TRBD2 (6 bases). Germline lookup yields CDR1 SNHLY and CDR2 FYNNEI. The CDR3 is 14 residues long. V was trimmed by 7 bases and J by 4 bases, leaving 14 bases between them. In DNA, the CDR3 is TGTGCCAGCACGAGGAGGGAATTTTACAATGAGCAGTTCTTC. Translated: CASTRREFYNEQFF.

This chain joins TRBV9 and TRBJ2-3; 11 bases match TRBD2. CDR1 is SGDLS and CDR2 is YYNGEE in the germline V gene. Germline trimming cut 4 bases from V and 5 bases from J; bases unmatched to any gene: 6. This CDR3 has 15 amino acids. The CDR3 here is CASSPLAGGRDTQYF. DNA of the CDR3: TGTGCCAGCAGCCCCTTAGCGGGAGGGAGAGATACGCAGTATTTT.

The genes are TRBV13 and TRBJ2-7, with 11 bases fitting TRBD2. Germline trimming cut 4 bases from V and 2 bases from J; bases unmatched to any gene: 1. CDR1 and CDR2 (germline): PRHDT, FYEKMQ (reference sequence). CDR3 length: 14 amino acids. The CDR3 protein is CASSSGLAAYEQYF. The DNA for the CDR3 is TGTGCCAGCAGCTCGGGACTAGCGGCCTACGAGCAGTACTTC. The whole variable domain, remainder taken from reference TRBV13 and TRBJ2-7, is AAGVIQSPRHLIKEKRETATLKCYPIPRHDTVYWYQQGPGQDPQFLISFYEKMQSDKGSIPDRFSAQQFSDYHSELNMSSLELGDSALYFCASSSGLAAYEQYFGPGTRLTVT.

This rearrangement joins TRBV19 to TRBJ2-1; no reliable D call. Deletions cut 6 bases from V and 1 base from J, with 10 bases between. Germline lookup yields CDR1 LNHDA and CDR2 SQIVND (reference sequence). The CDR3 runs to 14 residues. This CDR3 is CASSLQRSYNEQFF. The CDR3, as DNA: TGTGCCAGTAGCCTCCAGAGGTCCTACAATGAGCAGTTCTTC.

V is TRBV6-6 and J is TRBJ2-7; 10 bases agree with TRBD1. Looked up from germline, CDR1 is MNHNY and CDR2 is SVGAGI (reference sequence). This CDR3 comprises 16 residues. The V gene end was trimmed by 4 bases and the J gene end by 1 base; junction bases not matched to a gene: 7. The CDR3 region is CASSSLRTGGSYEQYF. The CDR3 region has the DNA TGTGCCAGCAGTTCCCTCAGGACAGGGGGTTCCTACGAGCAGTACTTC.

The chain has TRBV9 and TRBJ1-5, with D possibly TRBD1 on 6 matching bases. Trimming left V 3 bases short and J 4 bases short, with 11 bases between. The CDR3 has 14 residues. CDR1 SGDLS and CDR2 YYNGEE come from the germline V gene. CDR3 nucleotide sequence: TGTGCCAGCAGCGGGACAGCCTTAAATCAGCCCCAGCATTTT. Encoded protein: CASSGTALNQPQHF.

The chain has TRBV7-2 and TRBJ1-1; 11 nucleotides match TRBD1. Germline V lookup: CDR1 SGHTA, CDR2 FQGNSA. This CDR3 has 14 residues. Trimming removed 5 bases from V and 9 bases from J; junction bases left unmatched: 8. The DNA of the CDR3 is TGTGCCAGCAGCCCGGACAGGGGGCGATTCCAAGCTTTCTTT. Its translation: CASSPDRGRFQAFF. The full variable domain, its missing parts supplied by reference TRBV7-2 and TRBJ1-1, is GAGVSQSPSNKVTEKGKDVELRCDPISGHTALYWYRQSLGQGLEFLIYFQGNSAPDKSGLPSDRFSAERTGGSVSTLTIQRTQQEDSAVYLCASSPDRGRFQAFFGQGTRLTVV.

This clone was recorded a few times. The chain uses TRBV10-1 and TRBJ1-2; D not certain. Trimming shortened V by 3 bases and J by 2 bases, and 7 bases separated the two germline ends. CDR1 and CDR2 (germline): WNHNN, SYGVQD (reference sequence). The CDR3 runs to 13 residues. As DNA, the CDR3 is TGCGCCAGCAGTGAAAACAGAAACTATGGCTACACCTTC. Amino acid sequence: CASSENRNYGYTF.

The chain combines TRBV14 with TRBJ1-2; D is ambiguous. This CDR3 is 12 amino acids long. Deletions cut 4 bases from V and 4 bases from J, with 7 bases between. From germline, CDR1 is SGHDN and CDR2 FVKESK. The CDR3 is CASSRRLYGYTF. In nucleotides, the CDR3 is TGTGCCAGCAGCCGACGACTCTATGGCTACACCTTC.

The chain recombines TRBV27 with TRBJ1-6, with D possibly TRBD1 on 6 matching bases. The CDR3 is 15 residues long. Germline CDR1 MNHEY, CDR2 SMNVEV (reference sequence). The V gene lost 0 bases and the J gene lost 5 bases, with 8 bases spanning the gap. The CDR3 nucleotides are TGTGCCAGCAGTTTATCCGGGACACATAATTCACCCCTCCACTTT. It yields the protein CASSLSGTHNSPLHF.

The V gene is TRBV7-8, the J gene TRBJ1-2, with TRBD1 matching over 9 bases. This CDR3 region has 13 residues. J was trimmed by 8 bases and V by 5 bases; bases with no gene match: 6. From germline, CDR1 is SGHVS and CDR2 FQNEAQ. CDR3 DNA sequence: TGTGCCAGCAGCCCACAGGGGGCAGTAGGCTACACCTTC. Translated, it gives CASSPQGAVGYTF.

The CDR3 region has the DNA TGCGCCAGCAGCTCCGGACAGAGTCTCGGCACCCAGTACTTC. Translated, it gives CASSSGQSLGTQYF. V gene TRBV5-1 combines with J gene TRBJ2-5; D might be TRBD1 (6 bases). This CDR3 region has 14 residues. V lost 3 bases, J lost 8 bases, and 17 bases lay in between. The V gene's germline CDR1 is SGHRS and CDR2 YFSETQ. Full variable domain (outside the CDR3, taken from reference TRBV5-1 and TRBJ2-5): KAGVTQTPRYLIKTRGQQVTLSCSPISGHRSVSWYQQTPGQGLQFLFEYFSETQRNKGNFPGRFSGRQFSNSRSEMNVSTLELGDSALYLCASSSGQSLGTQYFGPGTRLLVL.

The rearrangement links TRBV6-5 to TRBJ1-2, with D possibly being TRBD1 (5 bases). The V end lost 2 bases, the J end lost 5 bases, and 15 bases lay between the germline ends. Germline-derived CDR1 and CDR2 are MNHEY and SVGAGI. There are 15 residues in the CDR3. CDR3 protein: CASSYRAGQNYGYTF. CDR3 bases: TGTGCCAGCAGTTACCGGGCAGGGCAGAATTATGGCTACACCTTC.

J is TRBJ1-4 and V is TRBV30; a weak D match, TRBD1 (6 bases). The germline V and J ends were trimmed by 3 bases and 0 bases, with 23 bases remaining between them. The germline gives CDR1 GTSNPN, CDR2 SVGIG (reference sequence). The CDR3 totals 19 residues. CDR3 DNA: TGTGCCTGGAGGAACAGGGACACCCGATCGTATCCAACTAATGAAAAACTGTTTTTT. Amino acid sequence: CAWRNRDTRSYPTNEKLFF.

J is TRBJ1-4 and V is TRBV27; perhaps TRBD1 as D (5 bases). The V and J ends lost 6 bases and 3 bases respectively, with 11 bases between them. Germline CDR1 reads MNHEY; CDR2 reads SMNVEV (reference sequence). The CDR3 is made up of 14 amino acids. This CDR3 is CASRGVASNEKLFF. CDR3 nucleotide sequence: TGTGCCAGCAGAGGGGTGGCGTCTAATGAAAAACTGTTTTTT.

This clone has a single count. This rearrangement joins TRBV7-9 to TRBJ2-3, with 8 positions matching TRBD2. The CDR3 runs 15 residues. The V segment lost 5 bases and the J segment 4 bases; nucleotides outside the gene matches: 8. Germline V gives CDR1 SEHNR, CDR2 FQNEAQ (reference sequence). As DNA, the CDR3 is TGTGCCAGCAGCCGCTCCGCGGGGGGATCAGATACGCAGTATTTT. This translates into CASSRSAGGSDTQYF. Combining the CDR3 with reference TRBV7-9 and TRBJ2-3 gives the whole variable domain DTGVSQNPRHKITKRGQNVTFRCDPISEHNRLYWYRQTLGQGPEFLTYFQNEAQLEKSRLLSDRFSAERPKGSFSTLEIQRTEQGDSAMYLCASSRSAGGSDTQYFGPGTRLTVL.

This clone has a handful of counts. The rearrangement links TRBV9 to TRBJ2-1, with unresolved D. Deletions cut 1 base from V and 7 bases from J, with 9 bases between. The length of the CDR3 is 13 residues. The V gene's germline CDR1 is SGDLS and CDR2 YYNGEE. In DNA, the CDR3 is TGTGCCAGCAGCGTATCCCCCGCGAATGAGCAGTTCTTC. Encoded protein: CASSVSPANEQFF.

A single count supports this clone. This chain uses TRBV29-1 with TRBJ2-1, with 7 positions matching TRBD1. V shed 7 bases and J 0 bases; nucleotides not matched to a gene: 12. From germline, CDR1 is SQVTM and CDR2 ANQGSEA. This CDR3 is built from 16 residues. CDR3 protein: CSATTGLYLSYNEQFF. The DNA of the CDR3 is TGCAGCGCTACGACAGGGCTCTACCTCTCCTACAATGAGCAGTTCTTC.

The chain combines TRBV7-2 with TRBJ2-2; TRBD1 aligns across 8 bases. CDR1 and CDR2 (germline): SGHTA, FQGNSA. The CDR3 extends over 15 amino acids. The V gene end was trimmed by 4 bases and the J gene end by 2 bases; junction bases not matched to a gene: 3. Written as DNA, the CDR3 is TGTGCCAGCAGCTCCAGGGGGCCCAACACCGGGGAGCTGTTTTTT. This encodes CASSSRGPNTGELFF.

This chain joins TRBV10-1 and TRBJ2-7, with unresolved D. Per germline, CDR1 WNHNN and CDR2 SYGVQD (reference sequence). Trimming left V 2 bases short and J 3 bases short, with 11 bases between. The CDR3 is 14 amino acids. The CDR3 protein is CASSEDGRNYEQYF. DNA for the CDR3: TGCGCCAGCAGTGAGGATGGGCGAAACTACGAGCAGTACTTC.

This chain joins TRBV10-3 and TRBJ2-7; D gene unclear. The germline V gene encodes CDR1 ENHRY and CDR2 SYGVKD. The V and J ends lost 4 bases and 7 bases respectively, with 8 bases between them. The CDR3 has 11 amino acids. CDR3 in amino acids: CAISAAREQYF. The CDR3 DNA reads as TGTGCCATCAGTGCCGCTAGGGAGCAGTACTTC.

This clone is a singleton in its sample. V usage is TRBV2 and J usage is TRBJ2-3; 11 bases are shared with TRBD1. J lost 4 bases, V lost 6 bases, and 6 bases had no gene match. The CDR3 contains 15 residues. Germline CDR1 SNHLY, CDR2 FYNNEI. The CDR3 sequence is CASRRTGGAADTQYF. CDR3 in DNA: TGTGCCAGCAGGAGGACAGGGGGCGCGGCAGATACGCAGTATTTT. Complete variable domain (other parts from reference TRBV2 and TRBJ2-3): EPEVTQTPSHQVTQMGQEVILRCVPISNHLYFYWYRQILGQKVEFLVSFYNNEISEKSEIFDDQFSVERPDGSNFTLKIRSTKLEDSAMYFCASRRTGGAADTQYFGPGTRLTVL.

In its sample, this clone was seen once. The rearrangement uses TRBV6-1 and TRBJ1-5; no reliable D call. The CDR3 spans 15 residues. Germline V gene lookup returns CDR1 MNHNS and CDR2 SASEGT. V gave up 1 base and J gave up 4 bases, with 11 bases separating them. CDR3 in DNA: TGTGCCAGCAGTGAAGGCACGCCCGGGAATCAGCCCCAGCATTTT. The encoded protein is CASSEGTPGNQPQHF.

The J gene is TRBJ1-2, the V gene TRBV5-1, with D perhaps matching TRBD1 (6 bases). V lost 2 bases and J lost 4, with 12 bases in between. The CDR3 runs 14 residues. Germline V gene lookup returns CDR1 SGHRS and CDR2 YFSETQ. The CDR3 here is CASSFSIGGYGYTF. DNA for the CDR3: TGCGCCAGCAGCTTCTCTATAGGGGGCTATGGCTACACCTTC.

The J gene is TRBJ1-4, the V gene TRBV6-5; no definite D call. V dropped 2 bases and J dropped 0 bases, with 4 bases sitting between them. This CDR3 contains 14 residues. Germline lookup yields CDR1 MNHEY and CDR2 SVGAGI. The chain's CDR3 is CASSYSSTNEKLFF. CDR3 DNA sequence: TGTGCCAGCAGTTACAGCTCAACTAATGAAAAACTGTTTTTT.